This TCR beta chain was sequenced in a study of blood T cell repertoires in COVID-19. In the authors' workflow: The authors estimated nucleated cell counts from reference gene primer amplification. The method was immunoSEQ multiplex PCR; TCRdb's version includes in-frame clones alone and lacks a portion of them. For V, J and clone size, that table is used; D and trimming come from the DNA. The sample lists about 85,000 clones; 90% were seen once. Germline values: CDR1 SGHVS, CDR2 FNYEAQ. The CDR3 is 14 amino acids. The V and J ends lost 1 base and 2 bases respectively, with 7 bases between them. Material for sequencing was peripheral blood. The chain recombines TRBV7-6 with TRBJ2-3; tentative D call: TRBD1 (6 bases). This clonotype originated in a woman older than 75 with active or convalescent COVID-19. CDR3 sequence reads: CASSLEGVTDTQYF. For the CDR3, the DNA is TGTGCCAGCAGCTTAGAGGGGGTCACAGATACGCAGTATTTT.